This TCR beta chain was obtained from a study of technical replicates of blood from several donors. Only in-frame clones appear in the TCRdb table, and some are missing; sequencing was by immunoSEQ multiplex PCR. Among about 89,000 clones listed, approximately 96% were seen once. The CDR3 extends over 17 amino acids. The germline V and J ends were trimmed by 2 bases and 0 bases, with 16 bases remaining between them. In germline, CDR1 is KGHSH, CDR2 LQKENI. The chain combines TRBV18 with TRBJ1-2; D uncertain. The receptor was derived from a human donor in good health. The material sequenced was T cells isolated from PBMCs. CDR3 region: CASSPGVLLGANYGYTF. DNA of the CDR3: TGTGCCAGCTCACCAGGGGTCCTTTTGGGAGCTAACTATGGCTACACCTTC. Full variable domain (outside the CDR3, taken from reference TRBV18 and TRBJ1-2): NAGVMQNPRHLVRRRGQEARLRCSPMKGHSHVYWYRQLPEEGLKFMVYLQKENIIDESGMPKERFSAEFPKEGPSILRIQQVVRGDSAAYFCASSPGVLLGANYGYTFGSGTRLTVV.